One sample yielded the 21 T cell receptor beta chains listed below, sequenced in a study of blood T cells in healthy people across ages. A second PCR of about 7 to 12 cycles used a sample-barcoded 5' primer and a J-beta primer mix. TCRdb used MiXCR to reprocess the 5' RACE reads, holding one entry per CDR3 protein. The sample has around 1,500,000 distinct CDR3 sequences; 42% are singletons. Sequenced input: blood. These receptors originate from a woman aged 18 to 35 in good health.

The chain carries TRBV9 and TRBJ2-3; D gene unclear. Germline V lookup: CDR1 SGDLS, CDR2 YYNGEE. The CDR3 covers 17 residues. The germline V and J ends were trimmed by 3 bases and 0 bases, with 17 bases remaining between them. CDR3 region: CASSEAPATFSTDTQYF. CDR3 nucleotides: TGTGCCAGCAGCGAGGCACCAGCCACATTTAGCACAGATACGCAGTATTTT.

CDR3 loop: CASSDKLGRGTDTQYF. CDR3 in DNA: TGCGCCAGCAGCGACAAGTTGGGCCGGGGAACAGATACGCAGTATTTT. J is TRBJ2-3 and V is TRBV5-1; weak D call: TRBD2 (5 bases). CDR3 size: 16 residues. Trimming removed 4 bases from V and 3 bases from J, with 18 bases in between. Germline V gene data show CDR1 as SGHRS and CDR2 as YFSETQ.

The V and J genes are TRBV4-1 and TRBJ2-1, with 9 bases fitting TRBD2. The CDR3 sequence is 19 residues long. Germline-derived CDR1 and CDR2 are MGHRA and YSYEKL. V lost 0 bases, J lost 7 bases, and 16 bases stayed unmatched. The CDR3 spells CASSQDSVSGRVFGNEQFF. The CDR3 coding sequence is TGCGCCAGCAGCCAAGATTCGGTTAGCGGGAGAGTTTTTGGAAATGAGCAGTTCTTC.

The chain is built from TRBV20-1 and TRBJ1-2; maybe TRBD1 (6 bases). V gave up 6 bases and J gave up 5 bases, with 22 bases separating them. Per germline, CDR1 DFQATT and CDR2 SNEGSKA (reference sequence). This CDR3 is built from 15 residues. The CDR3 loop reads CSAKIGGPGGYGYTF. For the CDR3, the DNA is TGCAGTGCCAAAATCGGGGGCCCGGGGGGGTATGGCTACACCTTC.

This clonotype was detected only a few times. This chain uses TRBV4-1 with TRBJ2-3; TRBD2 agrees at 10 bases. The CDR3 totals 17 residues. CDR1 MGHRA and CDR2 YSYEKL come from the germline V gene. V lost 5 bases to trimming and J lost 0 bases; unmatched junction nucleotides: 8. The CDR3: CASSWTSGQTSTDTQYF. The CDR3 DNA reads as TGCGCCAGCAGCTGGACTAGCGGACAGACTAGCACAGATACGCAGTATTTT.

This clonotype was observed at least ten times. The chain links TRBV29-1 to TRBJ2-5, with a tentative D call TRBD2 (5 bases). The V end was cut by 6 bases, the J end by 2 bases, with 10 bases between. The CDR3 is 12 residues long. The germline gives CDR1 SQVTM, CDR2 ANQGSEA. CDR3 coding DNA: TGCAGCGTCCCCGGGGTGCAAGAGACCCAGTACTTC. Amino acid sequence: CSVPGVQETQYF.

CDR3: CASSPTGQNGNTIYF. The CDR3 DNA follows: TGTGCCAGCTCACCGACCGGACAGAATGGAAACACCATATATTTT. The V gene is TRBV18, the J gene TRBJ1-3; perhaps TRBD1 as D (6 bases). This CDR3 contains 15 residues. The germline V gene has CDR1 KGHSH and CDR2 LQKENI. V dropped 3 bases and J dropped 3 bases, with 12 bases sitting between them.

The CDR3, as DNA: TGTGCCAGCAGTTACTCCCGGGGGTCGAACACTGAAGCTTTCTTT. This translates into CASSYSRGSNTEAFF. The genes are TRBV6-5 and TRBJ1-1; maybe TRBD1 (5 bases). The germline CDR1 and CDR2 sequences are MNHEY and SVGAGI. CDR3 length: 15 amino acids. V dropped 0 bases and J dropped 1 base, with 9 bases sitting between them.

The rearrangement uses TRBV7-8 and TRBJ2-2, with 8 bases fitting TRBD1. The CDR3 contains 16 residues. Germline trimming cut 1 base from V and 4 bases from J; bases unmatched to any gene: 5. Germline V gene data show CDR1 as SGHVS and CDR2 as FQNEAQ. The CDR3 here is CASSLVRGRSTGELFF. CDR3 bases: TGTGCCAGCAGCTTAGTCAGGGGGCGTAGCACCGGGGAGCTGTTTTTT.

This chain links TRBV2 with TRBJ2-3; D might be TRBD2 (6 bases). Trimming took off 10 bases at V and 5 bases at J, with 16 bases between the two ends. Germline V gene lookup returns CDR1 SNHLY and CDR2 FYNNEI. This CDR3 is built from 13 residues. The CDR3 loop is CAIRGSGVDTQYF. CDR3 nucleotide sequence: TGTGCCATCCGAGGGTCGGGGGTAGATACGCAGTATTTT.

The chain uses TRBV20-1 and TRBJ2-2; 7 nucleotides line up with TRBD2. The CDR3 loop spans 16 amino acids. Losses at the gene ends were 0 bases for V and 4 bases for J; bases not matched to a gene: 8. CDR1 and CDR2 from the germline V gene are DFQATT and SNEGSKA (reference sequence). The CDR3 here is CSARDGAGVATGELFF. CDR3 DNA sequence: TGCAGTGCTAGAGATGGGGCGGGAGTTGCCACCGGGGAGCTGTTTTTT.

This chain links TRBV3-1 with TRBJ2-3; D is possibly TRBD2 (6 bases). The length of the CDR3 is 16 residues. CDR1 is LGHDT and CDR2 is YNNKEL in the germline V gene (reference sequence). V was cut by 2 bases and J by 2 bases, with 14 bases left in between. CDR3 amino acids: CASSQRERATTDTQYF. CDR3 nucleotide sequence: TGTGCCAGCAGCCAACGGGAGCGGGCCACCACAGATACGCAGTATTTT.

The rearrangement links TRBV21-1 to TRBJ2-4. The DNA end is a closer match to TRBJ2-7, so the J assignment may be wrong. TRBV21-1 is a pseudogene locus. CDR3 size: 11 residues. The CDR3 loop reads CAGPNTYEQYF. The CDR3, as DNA: TGTGCCGGACCTAACACTTACGAGCAGTACTTC.

The chain combines TRBV14 with TRBJ2-5; D not certain. The J call may be incorrect, as the DNA end agrees better with TRBJ2-7. Germline CDR1 reads SGHDN; CDR2 reads FVKESK. The CDR3 contains 13 residues. CDR3 sequence (DNA): TGTGCCAGCAGTCTTCCCAGGCGCCCCGAGCAGTACTTC. It encodes CASSLPRRPEQYF.

This clonotype was counted once. The chain links TRBV18 to TRBJ2-1; 8 nucleotides line up with TRBD2. The CDR3 loop spans 15 amino acids. V shed 3 bases and J 3 bases; nucleotides not matched to a gene: 4. Germline V lookup: CDR1 KGHSH, CDR2 LQKENI. In DNA, the CDR3 is TGTGCCAGCTCACCCCCAGCGGGAGTCTACAATGAGCAGTTCTTC. This gives the protein CASSPPAGVYNEQFF.

The chain recombines TRBV7-9 with TRBJ2-1; TRBD2 aligns across 9 bases. Germline V gives CDR1 SEHNR, CDR2 FQNEAQ (reference sequence). The CDR3 length is 17 residues. The junction had 17 bases not matched to a gene; V was cut back by 5 bases and J by 9 bases. The CDR3 here is CASSNKEGAGGPSEQFF. CDR3 sequence (DNA): TGTGCCAGCAGCAACAAAGAGGGGGCGGGAGGGCCATCTGAGCAGTTCTTC.

In regard to this clonotype: A read error may account for a junction end that differs from germline. The rearrangement joins TRBV27 to TRBJ2-2; D gene uncertain. The germline gives CDR1 MNHEY, CDR2 SMNVEV (reference sequence). CDR3 length equals 17 residues. The CDR3 coding sequence is TGTGTCAGCAGTTTATCGTTTCGGCAAACGAACACCGGGGAGCTGTTTTTT. It translates to CVSSLSFRQTNTGELFF.

The chain employs TRBV3-1 and TRBJ2-3, with D possibly TRBD2 on 6 matching bases. Germline values: CDR1 LGHDT, CDR2 YNNKEL (reference sequence). The CDR3 is made up of 16 amino acids. The V end lost 1 base, the J end lost 2 bases, and 13 bases lay between the germline ends. CDR3 protein: CASSQADGSFTDTQYF. The CDR3 bases are TGTGCCAGCAGCCAAGCTGACGGGAGTTTCACAGATACGCAGTATTTT.

Here the CDR3 DNA reads TGTGCCAGCAGCCCAGGGACTGGTTCGGCAGATGAGCAGTTCTTC. Translating gives CASSPGTGSADEQFF. V gene TRBV3-1 combines with J gene TRBJ2-1; D may be TRBD2 (6 bases). Germline CDR1 reads LGHDT; CDR2 reads YNNKEL (reference sequence). This CDR3 spans 15 amino acids. V was cut by 4 bases and J by 8 bases, with 18 bases left in between.

In its sample, this clonotype was seen a few times. The genes are TRBV28 and TRBJ1-2; D gene unclear. The germline gives CDR1 MDHEN, CDR2 SYDVKM. This CDR3 is built from 16 residues. Deletions cut 6 bases from V and 2 bases from J, with 19 bases between. The CDR3: CASSSYSEGRNYGYTF. CDR3 DNA: TGTGCCAGCAGCTCCTACTCTGAGGGCCGAAACTATGGCTACACCTTC.

This clonotype has only a few counts. The genes are TRBV10-3 and TRBJ2-3, with TRBD2 identical over 13 bases. The CDR3 consists of 19 residues. The germline V gene has CDR1 ENHRY and CDR2 SYGVKD. Unmatched junction bases numbered 16, after V lost 10 bases and J lost 0 bases. CDR3 DNA: TGTGCCACCGCTCTAATCGGGACTAGCGGGACAACTAGCACAGATACGCAGTATTTT. Protein product: CATALIGTSGTTSTDTQYF.